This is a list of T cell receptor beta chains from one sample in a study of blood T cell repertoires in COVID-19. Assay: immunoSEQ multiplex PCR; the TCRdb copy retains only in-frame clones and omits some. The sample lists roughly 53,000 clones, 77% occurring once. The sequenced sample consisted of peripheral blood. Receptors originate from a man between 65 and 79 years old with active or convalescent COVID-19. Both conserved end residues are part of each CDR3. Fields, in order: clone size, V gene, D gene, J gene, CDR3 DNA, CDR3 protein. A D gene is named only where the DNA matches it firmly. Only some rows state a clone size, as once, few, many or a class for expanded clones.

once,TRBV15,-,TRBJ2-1,TGTGCCACCAGCAGTGGGCAGCTTCGCGAGCAGTTCTTC,CATSSGQLREQFF
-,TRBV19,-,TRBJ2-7,TGTGCCAGTAGCCTCGGTAGGGGCTACGAGCAGTACTTC,CASSLGRGYEQYF
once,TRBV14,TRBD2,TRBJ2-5,TGTGCCAGCAGCCCCTCCCAGCGGGGGCTCGAAGAGACCCAGTACTTC,CASSPSQRGLEETQYF
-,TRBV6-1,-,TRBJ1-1,TGTGCCAGCAGTGAAGCGCTTCCGGGCAGGGCAAAGGGCACTGAAGCTTTCTTT,CASSEALPGRAKGTEAFF
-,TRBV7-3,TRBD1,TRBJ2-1,TGTGCCAGCAGCTTGGGACAGGGTGTTGAGCAGTTCTTC,CASSLGQGVEQFF
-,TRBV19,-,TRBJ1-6,TGTGCCAGTAGTATGGGGAGGTCACCCCTCCACTTT,CASSMGRSPLHF
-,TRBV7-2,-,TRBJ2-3,TGTGCCAGCAGCTTAGCGCGGGGAGATACGCAGTATTTT,CASSLARGDTQYF
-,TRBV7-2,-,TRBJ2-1,TGTGCCAGCAGCTTTGGGTGGGGGGAAAAGCAGTTCTTC,CASSFGWGEKQFF
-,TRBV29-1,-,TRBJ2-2,TGCAGCGTCTCATTGGACAGCACCGGGGAGCTGTTTTTT,CSVSLDSTGELFF
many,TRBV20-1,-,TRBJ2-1,TGCAGTGCTGGGCCGACGGAGCAGTTCTTC,CSAGPTEQFF
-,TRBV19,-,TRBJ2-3,TGTGCCAGTAGTAAAGGGCGGGTTAGCACAGATACGCAGTATTTT,CASSKGRVSTDTQYF
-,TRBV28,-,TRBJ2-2,TGTGCCAGCAGTTTAACTCGCAGAAGGAAAGAGGCCGGGGAGCTGTTTTTT,CASSLTRRRKEAGELFF
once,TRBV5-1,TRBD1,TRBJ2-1,TGCGCCAGCAGCTTGGCCGGACAGGGTGCTGGGAATGAGCAGTTCTTC,CASSLAGQGAGNEQFF
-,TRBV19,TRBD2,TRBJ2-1,TGTGCCAGTAGTACTAGCGGGAGCACCTACAATGAGCAGTTCTTC,CASSTSGSTYNEQFF
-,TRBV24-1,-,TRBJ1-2,TGTGCCCCCGGTTTTCCTAACTATGGCTACACCTTC,CAPGFPNYGYTF
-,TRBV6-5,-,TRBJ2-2,TGTGCCAGCAGGGTTAGCGGACACACCGGGGAGCTGTTTTTT,CASRVSGHTGELFF
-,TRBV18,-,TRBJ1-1,TGTGCCAGCTCCCGGAGACAGGCTAACACTGAAGCTTTCTTT,CASSRRQANTEAFF
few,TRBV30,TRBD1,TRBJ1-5,TGTGCCTGGAGTGGACAGGGTGGGATCCGCAATCAGCCCCAGCATTTT,CAWSGQGGIRNQPQHF
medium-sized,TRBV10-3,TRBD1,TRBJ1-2,TGTGCCATCAGTGACCGGGACAGGAACTATGGCTACACCTTC,CAISDRDRNYGYTF
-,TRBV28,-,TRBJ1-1,TGTGCCAGCAGTCCGACCGGGCTAAAGGGGAGGGGCACTGAAGCTTTCTTT,CASSPTGLKGRGTEAFF
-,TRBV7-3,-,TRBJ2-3,TGTGCCAGCAGCCGGGTAGTTACAGATACGCAGTATTTT,CASSRVVTDTQYF
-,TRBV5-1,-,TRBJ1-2,TGCGCCAGCAGCTTGTCAACCTCAGGTTTCTATGGCTACACCTTC,CASSLSTSGFYGYTF
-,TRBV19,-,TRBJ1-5,TGTGCCAGTAGCATAGAGGGGCGGTCCATAGGGCCTAATCAGCCCCAGCATTTT,CASSIEGRSIGPNQPQHF
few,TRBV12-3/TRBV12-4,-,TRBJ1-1,TGTGCCAGCAGTTTACTCTCCGGGTACATTTTCTTT,CASSLLSGYIFF
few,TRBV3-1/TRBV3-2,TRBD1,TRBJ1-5,TGTGCCAGCAGCCGGGACAGGGGGCACCAGCCCCAGCATTTT,CASSRDRGHQPQHF
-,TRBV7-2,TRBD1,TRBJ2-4,TGTGCCAGCAGAAAGGGACAGGGTCACATTCAGTACTTC,CASRKGQGHIQYF
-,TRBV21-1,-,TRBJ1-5,TGTGCCAGCAGCAAAGTCAGTGGCAGGGATCGAGTTCGCAATCAGCCCCAGCATTTT,CASSKVSGRDRVRNQPQHF
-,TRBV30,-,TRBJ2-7,TGTGCCTGGACCCTAACAGGCTACGAGCAGTACTTC,CAWTLTGYEQYF
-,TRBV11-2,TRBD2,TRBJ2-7,TGTGCCAGCAGCCAGAGCGGGGGTCGGAACTACGAGCAGTACTTC,CASSQSGGRNYEQYF
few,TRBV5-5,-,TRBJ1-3,TGTGCCAGCAGCGTTGACAATTACTCTGGAAACACCATATATTTT,CASSVDNYSGNTIYF
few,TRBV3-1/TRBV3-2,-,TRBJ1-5,TGTGCCAGCAGCCAAGCTAAAGGGAGGTTGATTAGCAATCAGCCCCAGCATTTT,CASSQAKGRLISNQPQHF